The text below deals with one TCR beta chain. A much larger clone lies a single base off, so this may be a read error. TCRdb ran MiXCR on the reads and lists one entry per CDR3 protein. The table lists roughly 250,000 distinct CDR3 sequences, 25% to 35% of them singletons, with 6% to 8.5% in the top ten. This sample is part of a study of kidney transplant recipient with SARS-CoV-2 infection. The CDR3 contains 15 residues. CDR1 is MNHEY and CDR2 is SVGAGI in the germline V gene. Trimming shortened V by 5 bases and J by 3 bases, and 11 bases separated the two germline ends. The receptor's source is a male patient aged 25 to 39 who had COVID-19 and was a kidney transplant recipient. These T cells may partly come from the graft donor. This sequence joins TRBV6-5 and TRBJ2-6; no firm D call. Specimen: a blood sample, collected at baseline and on roughly day 120 from a kidney transplant recipient. DNA for the CDR3: TGTGCCAGCAGTAAAACGAGCTTTGGGGCCAACGTCCTGACTTTC. The encoded protein is CASSKTSFGANVLTF.